This TCR beta chain was sequenced in a study of cytomegalovirus exposure and HLA in healthy donors. Study-wide findings and caveats: In a later analysis, V- and J-gene trimming of beta chains associated with a DCLRE1C missense variant, replicated independently.

Primers: 60 Vbeta forward and 13 Jbeta reverse. Generated by immunoSEQ multiplex PCR, the TCRdb table keeps only in-frame clones and is missing some. The repertoire holds roughly 97,000 clones, with roughly 76% as singletons. This clone occurred a few times. The antigen remains undetermined. This TCR was sampled from a man between 40 and 49 years old in good health and CMV-seronegative. Sequenced sample: PBMCs.

The CDR3 sequence is CASSLGTNIYTDTQYF. The CDR3 DNA is TGCGCCAGCAGCTTGGGGACAAACATCTACACAGATACGCAGTATTTT. The rearrangement links TRBV5-1 to TRBJ2-3; perhaps TRBD1 as D (5 bases). The CDR3 is 16 amino acids. Germline loops: CDR1 SGHRS, CDR2 YFSETQ. Trimming pared 0 bases from V and 2 bases from J, leaving 13 bases between.